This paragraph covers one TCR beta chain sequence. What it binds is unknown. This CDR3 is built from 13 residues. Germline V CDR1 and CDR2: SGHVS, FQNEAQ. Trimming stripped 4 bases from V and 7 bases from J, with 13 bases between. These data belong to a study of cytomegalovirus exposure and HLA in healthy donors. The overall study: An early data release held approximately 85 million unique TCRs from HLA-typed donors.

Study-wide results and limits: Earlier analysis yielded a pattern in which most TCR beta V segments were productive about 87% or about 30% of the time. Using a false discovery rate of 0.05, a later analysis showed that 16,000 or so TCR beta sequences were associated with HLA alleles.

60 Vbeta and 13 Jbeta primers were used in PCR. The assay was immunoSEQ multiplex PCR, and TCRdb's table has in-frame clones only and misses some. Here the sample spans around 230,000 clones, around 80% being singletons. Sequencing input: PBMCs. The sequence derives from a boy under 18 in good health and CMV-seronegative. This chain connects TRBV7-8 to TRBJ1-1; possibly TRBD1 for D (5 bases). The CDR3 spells CASSWAGRREAFF. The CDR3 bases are TGTGCCAGCAGCTGGGCAGGGCGGCGTGAAGCTTTCTTT.